One and the same sample provided the 31 T cell receptor beta chains below, sequenced in a study of cytomegalovirus exposure and HLA in healthy donors. Researchers ran the PCR with 60 Vbeta and 13 Jbeta primers. Repertoires were generated with immunoSEQ multiplex PCR, while TCRdb's copy carries only in-frame clones and drops some. This table holds about 180,000 clones, roughly 82% found once. The sequenced sample consisted of PBMCs. The receptor set was obtained from a woman in her forties or fifties in good health and CMV-seronegative.

This sequence joins TRBV5-4 and TRBJ2-3; 12 positions agree with TRBD2. The CDR3 is 16 residues long. Trimming took 4 bases from V and 6 from J; bases not matched to a gene: 9. Germline V lookup: CDR1 SGHNT, CDR2 YYREEE (reference sequence). The CDR3 reads CASSARLAGESDTQYF. The DNA of the CDR3 is TGTGCCAGCAGCGCTCGACTAGCGGGAGAATCGGATACGCAGTATTTT.

V gene TRBV9 combines with J gene TRBJ2-5; D might be TRBD2 (6 bases). TRBJ2-7 explains the end of the DNA better; the J call may be wrong. This CDR3 region has 17 residues. Germline V CDR1 and CDR2: SGDLS, YYNGEE. Here the CDR3 reads CASSVGISGTAAYEQYF. CDR3 DNA sequence: TGTGCCAGCAGCGTAGGGATCTCCGGGACTGCCGCCTACGAGCAGTACTTC.

The chain links TRBV28 to TRBJ2-5; 7 positions match TRBD2. The CDR3 consists of 14 residues. V lost 4 bases, J lost 5 bases, and 7 bases stayed unmatched. Germline assignment: CDR1 MDHEN and CDR2 SYDVKM. The DNA for the CDR3 is TGTGCCAGCAGTTCCAGCGGGACTGGGGAGACCCAGTACTTC. Translated, it gives CASSSSGTGETQYF.

The CDR3 coding sequence is TGCGCCAGCAGCTTGGTTGAGACAGCCAACTACGAGCAGTACTTC. This sequence encodes CASSLVETANYEQYF. The chain uses TRBV5-1 and TRBJ2-7; D perhaps matches TRBD1 (5 bases). Trimming pared 0 bases from V and 3 bases from J, leaving 13 bases between. Germline-derived CDR1 and CDR2 are SGHRS and YFSETQ. The CDR3 covers 15 residues.

This rearrangement joins TRBV4-1 to TRBJ2-3; no reliable D call. Germline-derived CDR1 and CDR2 are MGHRA and YSYEKL. This CDR3 spans 14 amino acids. V was pared by 1 base and J by 1 base, with 6 bases between. The CDR3 DNA sequence: TGCGCCAGCAGCCAAGGCGCGGGCACAGATACGCAGTATTTT. This translates into CASSQGAGTDTQYF.

A few counts support this clone. The chain recombines TRBV2 with TRBJ2-3; 7 nucleotides match TRBD2. V shed 3 bases, J shed 6 bases, and the junction held 6 bases outside the gene matches. In germline, CDR1 is SNHLY, CDR2 FYNNEI. The CDR3 is 14 amino acids. CDR3 DNA sequence: TGTGCCAGCAGTGAGACAGTCGGGGGGGATACGCAGTATTTT. It translates to CASSETVGGDTQYF.

J is TRBJ2-5 and V is TRBV10-3; D might be TRBD2 (7 bases). The CDR3 spans 13 residues. V was pared by 8 bases and J by 5 bases, with 15 bases between. CDR1 and CDR2 from the germline V gene are ENHRY and SYGVKD. CDR3 in amino acids: CAISRGARETQYF. The CDR3 bases are TGTGCCATCTCCCGGGGGGCTAGGGAGACCCAGTACTTC.

The chain has TRBV4-1 and TRBJ1-1; the D is unclear. The CDR3 runs 12 residues. Germline CDR1 is MGHRA and CDR2 is YSYEKL. Deletions cut 1 base from V and 6 bases from J, with 6 bases between. Here the CDR3 reads CASSQGASEAFF. The CDR3 nucleotides read TGCGCCAGCAGCCAAGGGGCGTCTGAAGCTTTCTTT.

The gene calls are TRBV5-1 and TRBJ1-2, with 8 bases lining up with TRBD1. J lost 7 bases, V lost 0 bases, and 5 bases had no gene match. CDR1 and CDR2 (germline): SGHRS, YFSETQ. The CDR3 length is 14 residues. The CDR3 nucleotides read TGCGCCAGCAGCTTGGCCGAGACAGGGGTTGGCTACACCTTC. It codes for CASSLAETGVGYTF. Drawing the rest from reference TRBV5-1 and TRBJ1-2, the complete variable domain is KAGVTQTPRYLIKTRGQQVTLSCSPISGHRSVSWYQQTPGQGLQFLFEYFSETQRNKGNFPGRFSGRQFSNSRSEMNVSTLELGDSALYLCASSLAETGVGYTFGSGTRLTVV.

The chain employs TRBV6-5 and TRBJ1-4, with 7 nucleotides matching TRBD1. In germline, CDR1 is MNHEY, CDR2 SVGAGI. Losses at the gene ends were 6 bases for V and 7 bases for J; bases not matched to a gene: 2. This CDR3 has 12 residues. The CDR3 sequence is CASRTGIEKLFF. The DNA of the CDR3 is TGTGCCAGCAGGACAGGGATTGAAAAACTGTTTTTT.

The chain carries TRBV5-4 and TRBJ2-5, with 7 bases fitting TRBD2. With V trimmed by 1 base and J by 2 bases, 5 bases remained unmatched. CDR1 is SGHNT, CDR2 YYREEE, per germline (reference sequence). The CDR3 extends over 15 amino acids. Written as DNA, the CDR3 is TGTGCCAGCAGCTTGTCTAGCGGAGCACAAGAGACCCAGTACTTC. Translated: CASSLSSGAQETQYF. The full variable domain, with the rest looked up from reference TRBV5-4 and TRBJ2-5, is ETGVTQSPTHLIKTRGQQVTLRCSSQSGHNTVSWYQQALGQGPQFIFQYYREEENGRGNFPPRFSGLQFPNYSSELNVNALELDDSALYLCASSLSSGAQETQYFGPGTRLLVL.

This chain connects TRBV28 to TRBJ1-2, with 9 bases that match TRBD1. V dropped 6 bases and J dropped 4; count of bases not matched to a gene: 6. CDR3 length: 14 residues. Germline V CDR1 and CDR2: MDHEN, SYDVKM. CDR3 loop: CASRPTGGGYGYTF. In DNA, the CDR3 is TGTGCCAGCAGGCCCACAGGGGGCGGCTATGGCTACACCTTC.

The sample holds one count of this clone. The chain combines TRBV7-8 with TRBJ2-5; 8 nucleotides agree with TRBD2. Germline CDR1 is SGHVS and CDR2 is FQNEAQ. Trimming took 5 bases from V and 5 from J; bases not matched to a gene: 13. The length of the CDR3 is 16 residues. CDR3 coding DNA: TGTGCCAGCAGCCACAGCGGGGGAGCTTTCGGGGAGACCCAGTACTTC. This sequence encodes CASSHSGGAFGETQYF.

The chain combines TRBV30 with TRBJ2-5; D perhaps matches TRBD1 (7 bases). Germline CDR1 is GTSNPN and CDR2 is SVGIG (reference sequence). The CDR3 runs 12 residues. Trimming stripped 5 bases from V and 7 bases from J, with 14 bases between. The CDR3 here is CAWAGTAGTQYF. Written as DNA, the CDR3 is TGTGCCTGGGCCGGGACAGCGGGGACCCAGTACTTC.

The genes are TRBV18 and TRBJ1-3; TRBD1 is a possible D gene (5 bases). The CDR3 contains 17 residues. Germline CDR1 KGHSH, CDR2 LQKENI. Trimming pared 6 bases from V and 2 bases from J, leaving 20 bases between. The CDR3 is CASSRLAGQLTGNTIYF. The CDR3 nucleotides are TGTGCCAGCTCCCGGTTGGCAGGGCAGTTAACTGGAAACACCATATATTTT.

The rearrangement uses TRBV7-9 and TRBJ2-5; the match to TRBD1 covers 8 bases. V was pared by 5 bases and J by 0 bases, with 14 bases of the junction left unmatched. CDR1 and CDR2 from the germline V gene are SEHNR and FQNEAQ (reference sequence). CDR3 length: 18 amino acids. This CDR3 reads CASSPSNSRDRYQETQYF. The CDR3 DNA follows: TGTGCCAGCAGCCCCTCGAATAGCCGGGACAGGTACCAAGAGACCCAGTACTTC.

This clone occurred a few times. The chain couples TRBV6-5 to TRBJ1-2; tentative D call: TRBD1 (5 bases). The CDR3 sequence is 13 residues long. CDR1 is MNHEY and CDR2 is SVGAGI in the germline V gene. Trimming took off 6 bases at V and 1 base at J, with 9 bases between the two ends. This CDR3 is CASSLDSNYGYTF. The CDR3 bases are TGTGCCAGCAGCCTTGACAGTAACTATGGCTACACCTTC.

The chain links TRBV5-1 to TRBJ2-5, with TRBD1 as a possible D gene (6 bases). Trimming removed 0 bases from V and 9 bases from J, with 18 bases in between. The CDR3 contains 15 residues. Per germline, CDR1 SGHRS and CDR2 YFSETQ. As DNA, the CDR3 is TGCGCCAGCAGCTTGGTGGTACAGGTACAGGGACCCCAGTACTTC. It translates to CASSLVVQVQGPQYF.

The CDR3 is CASDLTGGEAQYF. The DNA for the CDR3 is TGTGCCAGCGACTTAACGGGGGGCGAGGCCCAGTACTTC. The rearrangement uses TRBV2 and TRBJ2-5; D may be TRBD2 (7 bases). The V and J ends lost 8 bases and 9 bases respectively, with 19 bases between them. Germline V gene lookup returns CDR1 SNHLY and CDR2 FYNNEI. The CDR3 loop spans 13 amino acids. Together with reference TRBV2 and TRBJ2-5, the CDR3 gives the full variable domain: EPEVTQTPSHQVTQMGQEVILRCVPISNHLYFYWYRQILGQKVEFLVSFYNNEISEKSEIFDDQFSVERPDGSNFTLKIRSTKLEDSAMYFCASDLTGGEAQYFGPGTRLLVL.

This clone was counted only a few times. The chain joins TRBV5-4 to TRBJ1-2; TRBD1 matches 7 bases. This CDR3 has 14 residues. Trimming removed 0 bases from V and 7 bases from J; junction bases left unmatched: 6. CDR1 and CDR2 (germline): SGHNT, YYREEE (reference sequence). CDR3: CASSLETGLGGYTF. CDR3 bases: TGTGCCAGCAGCTTGGAGACAGGGCTGGGTGGCTACACCTTC.

This chain joins TRBV18 and TRBJ1-3, with 8 bases identical to TRBD1. With 2 bases clipped from V and 2 bases from J, the junction kept 2 bases outside the gene matches. The CDR3 is 15 residues long. CDR1 is KGHSH and CDR2 is LQKENI in the germline V gene. The CDR3 nucleotides read TGTGCCAGCTCACCAGAACAGGGGGCTGGAAACACCATATATTTT. Protein sequence: CASSPEQGAGNTIYF.

V is TRBV19 and J is TRBJ2-6; D is ambiguous. This CDR3 comprises 16 residues. Trimming took off 6 bases at V and 0 bases at J, with 12 bases between the two ends. Germline assignment: CDR1 LNHDA and CDR2 SQIVND (reference sequence). Here the CDR3 reads CASSNEYFSGANVLTF. Here the CDR3 DNA reads TGTGCCAGTAGCAACGAGTACTTCTCTGGGGCCAACGTCCTGACTTTC.

The chain combines TRBV11-2 with TRBJ1-3, with D possibly being TRBD1 (5 bases). The CDR3 runs to 14 residues. Looked up from germline, CDR1 is SGHAT and CDR2 is FQNNGV. Trimming left V 4 bases short and J 3 bases short, with 10 bases between. CDR3: CASSSDTLGNTIYF. The CDR3 nucleotides are TGTGCCAGCAGCTCGGACACTCTTGGAAACACCATATATTTT.

This sequence joins TRBV19 and TRBJ1-2, with no clear D. V was cut by 0 bases and J by 3 bases, with 8 bases left in between. This CDR3 region has 14 residues. Per germline, CDR1 LNHDA and CDR2 SQIVND (reference sequence). CDR3: CASSIDLEYYGYTF. In DNA form, the CDR3 reads TGTGCCAGTAGTATAGATCTGGAGTACTATGGCTACACCTTC. Looking up the rest from reference TRBV19 and TRBJ1-2 gives the full variable domain: DGGITQSPKYLFRKEGQNVTLSCEQNLNHDAMYWYRQDPGQGLRLIYYSQIVNDFQKGDIAEGYSVSREKKESFPLTVTSAQKNPTAFYLCASSIDLEYYGYTFGSGTRLTVV.

V and J are TRBV7-8 and TRBJ2-3; 10 nucleotides align to TRBD2. CDR1 is SGHVS, CDR2 FQNEAQ, per germline. Unmatched junction bases numbered 16, after V lost 4 bases and J lost 6 bases. CDR3 size: 18 residues. CDR3 nucleotide sequence: TGTGCCAGCAGCTCGCTAAAAATACTAGCGGGATTAGTTGATACGCAGTATTTT. Amino acids: CASSSLKILAGLVDTQYF. The entire variable domain, with the rest obtained from reference TRBV7-8 and TRBJ2-3, is as follows: GAGVSQSPRYKVAKRGQDVALRCDPISGHVSLFWYQQALGQGPEFLTYFQNEAQLDKSGLPSDRFFAERPEGSVSTLKIQRTQQEDSAVYLCASSSLKILAGLVDTQYFGPGTRLTVL.

This clone was detected a few times. The J gene is TRBJ1-2, the V gene TRBV4-1; possibly TRBD1 for D (5 bases). Germline V gene lookup returns CDR1 MGHRA and CDR2 YSYEKL. The CDR3 contains 15 residues. Trimming took off 0 bases at V and 1 base at J, with 9 bases between the two ends. Here the CDR3 reads CASSQDDRSNYGYTF. In DNA form, the CDR3 reads TGCGCCAGCAGCCAAGATGACAGAAGTAACTATGGCTACACCTTC.

V gene TRBV7-2 combines with J gene TRBJ1-4; D is possibly TRBD1 (6 bases). V shed 4 bases and J shed 6 bases, with 15 bases lying between them. Germline values: CDR1 SGHTA, CDR2 FQGNSA. The CDR3 loop spans 15 amino acids. The CDR3 sequence is CASSSLEGGYEKLFF. The CDR3 DNA reads as TGTGCCAGCAGCTCTTTAGAGGGGGGGTATGAAAAACTGTTTTTT.

This clone was seen just once. The V call is TRBV6-1, the J call TRBJ2-4; 9 bases fit TRBD1. The CDR3 runs 16 residues. V lost 1 base and J lost 6; bases outside the gene matches: 7. Germline V gene lookup returns CDR1 MNHNS and CDR2 SASEGT. Written as DNA, the CDR3 is TGTGCCAGCAGTGAAGTGGGGACAGGGTGGAGAAACATTCAGTACTTC. Translating it yields CASSEVGTGWRNIQYF.

The V call is TRBV6-5, the J call TRBJ1-5, with 8 bases that match TRBD1. V gave up 4 bases and J gave up 2 bases; unmatched junction bases: 1. The CDR3 has 14 residues. The germline gives CDR1 MNHEY, CDR2 SVGAGI. The CDR3 DNA reads TGTGCCAGCAGTTTGACAGGGGGCAATCAGCCCCAGCATTTT. Protein product: CASSLTGGNQPQHF.

The chain is built from TRBV27 and TRBJ2-2; D possibly corresponds to TRBD2 (6 bases). Germline CDR1 MNHEY, CDR2 SMNVEV (reference sequence). CDR3 length: 15 residues. V was pared by 5 bases and J by 6 bases, with 16 bases between. CDR3 coding DNA: TGTGCCAGCAGTATAATAGCGGTCGGGGCCGGGGAGCTGTTTTTT. It codes for CASSIIAVGAGELFF.

The chain carries TRBV14 and TRBJ2-7, with D perhaps matching TRBD2 (6 bases). Germline CDR1 and CDR2: SGHDN and FVKESK. This CDR3 comprises 15 residues. The V and J ends lost 4 bases and 4 bases respectively, with 17 bases between them. The CDR3 loop reads CASSLADGSKYEQYF. The CDR3 bases are TGTGCCAGCAGCCTCGCAGACGGGAGCAAATACGAGCAGTACTTC.